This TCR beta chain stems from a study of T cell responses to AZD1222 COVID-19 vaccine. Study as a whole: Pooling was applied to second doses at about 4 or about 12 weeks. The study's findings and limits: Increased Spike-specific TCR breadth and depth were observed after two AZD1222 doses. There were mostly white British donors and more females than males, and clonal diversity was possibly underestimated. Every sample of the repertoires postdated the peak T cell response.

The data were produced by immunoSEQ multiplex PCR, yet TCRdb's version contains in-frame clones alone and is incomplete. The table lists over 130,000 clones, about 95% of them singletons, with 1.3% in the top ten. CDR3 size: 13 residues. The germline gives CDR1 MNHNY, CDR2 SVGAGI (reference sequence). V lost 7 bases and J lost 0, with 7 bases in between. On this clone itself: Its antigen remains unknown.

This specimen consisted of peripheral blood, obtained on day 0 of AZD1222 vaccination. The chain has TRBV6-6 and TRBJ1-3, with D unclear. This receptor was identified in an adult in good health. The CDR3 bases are TGTGCCAGCACCGTGTTCTCTGGAAACACCATATATTTT. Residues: CASTVFSGNTIYF.